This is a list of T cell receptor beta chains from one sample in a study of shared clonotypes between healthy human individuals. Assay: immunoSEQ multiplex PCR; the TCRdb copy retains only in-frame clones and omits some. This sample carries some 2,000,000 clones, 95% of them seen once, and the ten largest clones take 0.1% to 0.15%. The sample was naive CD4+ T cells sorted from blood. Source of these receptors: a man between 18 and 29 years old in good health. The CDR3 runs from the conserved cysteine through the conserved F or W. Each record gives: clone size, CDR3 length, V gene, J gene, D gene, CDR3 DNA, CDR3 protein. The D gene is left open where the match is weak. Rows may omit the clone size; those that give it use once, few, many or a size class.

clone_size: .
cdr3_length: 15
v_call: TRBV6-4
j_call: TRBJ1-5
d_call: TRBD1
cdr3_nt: TGTGCCAGCAGTTACCAGGGGGCGCGGAATCAGCCCCAGCATTTT
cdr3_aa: CASSYQGARNQPQHF

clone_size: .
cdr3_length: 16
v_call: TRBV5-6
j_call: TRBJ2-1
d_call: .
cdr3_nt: TGTGCCAGCAGGGTGGGTAGCCGGAGCTCCTACAATGAGCAGTTCTTC
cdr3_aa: CASRVGSRSSYNEQFF

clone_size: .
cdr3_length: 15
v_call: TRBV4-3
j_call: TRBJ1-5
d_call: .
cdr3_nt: TGCGCCAGCAGCCAAGATGAGGGGTTCAATCAGCCCCAGCATTTT
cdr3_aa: CASSQDEGFNQPQHF

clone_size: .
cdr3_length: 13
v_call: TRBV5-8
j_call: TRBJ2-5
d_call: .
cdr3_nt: TGTGCCAGCAGCTTTCCGTACCAAGAGACCCAGTACTTC
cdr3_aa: CASSFPYQETQYF

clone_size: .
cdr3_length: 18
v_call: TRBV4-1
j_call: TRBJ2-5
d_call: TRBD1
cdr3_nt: TGCGCCAGCAGCCAAGATGGCCCCGGGACAGGGGCCCAAGAGACCCAGTACTTC
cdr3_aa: CASSQDGPGTGAQETQYF

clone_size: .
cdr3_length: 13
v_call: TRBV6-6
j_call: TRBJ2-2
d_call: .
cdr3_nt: TGTGCCAGCAGGGTACCGGGCACCGGGGAGCTGTTTTTT
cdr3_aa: CASRVPGTGELFF

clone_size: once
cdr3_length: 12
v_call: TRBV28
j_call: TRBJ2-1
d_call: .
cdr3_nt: TGTGCCAGCAGTTGGTGGTACAATGAGCAGTTCTTC
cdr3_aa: CASSWWYNEQFF

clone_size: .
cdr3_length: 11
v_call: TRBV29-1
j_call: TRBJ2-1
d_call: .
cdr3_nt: TGCAGCGTTGGTCAGGGAGGCGAGCAGTTCTTC
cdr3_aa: CSVGQGGEQFF

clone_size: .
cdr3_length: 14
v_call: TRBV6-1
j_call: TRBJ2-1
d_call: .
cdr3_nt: TGTGCCAGCAGTGAAGTTCCCTCCTACAATGAGCAGTTCTTC
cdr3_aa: CASSEVPSYNEQFF

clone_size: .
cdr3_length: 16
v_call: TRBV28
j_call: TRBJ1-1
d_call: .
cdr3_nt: TGTGCCAGCAGTACTCCGGGTAGGGGCACGGGCACTGAAGCTTTCTTT
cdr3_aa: CASSTPGRGTGTEAFF

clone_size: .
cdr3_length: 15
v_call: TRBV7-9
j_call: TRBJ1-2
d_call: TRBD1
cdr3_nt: TGTGCCAGCAGCACATCGGACAGGGGAAACTATGGCTACACCTTC
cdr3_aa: CASSTSDRGNYGYTF

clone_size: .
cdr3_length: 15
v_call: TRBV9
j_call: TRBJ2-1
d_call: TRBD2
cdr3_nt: TGTGCCAGCAGCGTTTCCGGGACTAGCTCCAATGAGCAGTTCTTC
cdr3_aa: CASSVSGTSSNEQFF

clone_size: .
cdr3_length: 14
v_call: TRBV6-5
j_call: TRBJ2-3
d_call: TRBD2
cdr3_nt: TGTGCCAGCAATAACGGGAGGGTTCCAGATACGCAGTATTTT
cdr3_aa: CASNNGRVPDTQYF

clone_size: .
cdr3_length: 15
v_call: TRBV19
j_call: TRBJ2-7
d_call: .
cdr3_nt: TGTGCCAGTAGTAACGCAGGGGATCGCCCCTACGAGCAGTACTTC
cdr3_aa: CASSNAGDRPYEQYF

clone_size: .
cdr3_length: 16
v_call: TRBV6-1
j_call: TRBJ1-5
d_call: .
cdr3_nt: TGTGCCAGCAGTGAAGGAGTTTGGGACAGCAATCAGCCCCAGCATTTT
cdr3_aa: CASSEGVWDSNQPQHF

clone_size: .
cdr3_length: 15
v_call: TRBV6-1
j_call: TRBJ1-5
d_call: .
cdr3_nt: TGTGCCAGCTACCCGCAGGGTCCCGGCAATCAGCCCCAGCATTTT
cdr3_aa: CASYPQGPGNQPQHF

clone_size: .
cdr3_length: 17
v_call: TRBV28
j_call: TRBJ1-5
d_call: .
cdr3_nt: TGTGCCAGCAGTTTGTTTTTCGTCGGACAAACCAATCAGCCCCAGCATTTT
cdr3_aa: CASSLFFVGQTNQPQHF

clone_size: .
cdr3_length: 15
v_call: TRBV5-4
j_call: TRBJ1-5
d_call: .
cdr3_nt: TGTGCCAGCAGCTTGGTTCCGGATAGCAATCAGCCCCAGCATTTT
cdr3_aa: CASSLVPDSNQPQHF

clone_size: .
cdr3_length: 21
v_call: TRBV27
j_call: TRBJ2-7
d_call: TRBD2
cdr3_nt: TGTGCCAGCAGTTCTTCTTTGGGGGGGCCGGGACTAGCGGGAGGTGTCTACGAGCAGTACTTC
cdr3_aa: CASSSSLGGPGLAGGVYEQYF

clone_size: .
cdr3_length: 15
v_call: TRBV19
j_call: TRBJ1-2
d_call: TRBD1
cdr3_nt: TGTGCCAGTAGGCCGGACAGGGGGCAGGGCTATGGCTACACCTTC
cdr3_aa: CASRPDRGQGYGYTF

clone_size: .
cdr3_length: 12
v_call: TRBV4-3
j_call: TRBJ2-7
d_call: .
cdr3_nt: TGCGCCAGCAGCCAAGGAGGATACGAGCAGTACTTC
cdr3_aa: CASSQGGYEQYF

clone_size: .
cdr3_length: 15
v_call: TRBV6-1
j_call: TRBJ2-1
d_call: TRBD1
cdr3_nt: TGTGCCAGCACTCAGGGGACAGGGGGTGCGGATGAGCAGTTCTTC
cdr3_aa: CASTQGTGGADEQFF

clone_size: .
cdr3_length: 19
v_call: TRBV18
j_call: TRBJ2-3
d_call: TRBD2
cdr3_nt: TGTGCCAGCTCACCACCTAGACTTCCGGAGACTAGCAACACAGATACGCAGTATTTT
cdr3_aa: CASSPPRLPETSNTDTQYF

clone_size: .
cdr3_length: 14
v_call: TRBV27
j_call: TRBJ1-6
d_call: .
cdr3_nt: TGTGCCAGCAGTTTGGCGCAGGAGTTCTCACCCCTCCACTTT
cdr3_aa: CASSLAQEFSPLHF

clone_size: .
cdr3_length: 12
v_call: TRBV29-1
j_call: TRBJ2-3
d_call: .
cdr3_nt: TGCAGCGTCCGAGTAAGCACAGATACGCAGTATTTT
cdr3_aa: CSVRVSTDTQYF

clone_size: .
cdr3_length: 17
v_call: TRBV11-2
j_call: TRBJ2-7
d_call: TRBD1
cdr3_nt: TGTGCCAGCAGCTTCAACGCTCCCGGGACAGGGGGAGACGAGCAGTACTTC
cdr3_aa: CASSFNAPGTGGDEQYF

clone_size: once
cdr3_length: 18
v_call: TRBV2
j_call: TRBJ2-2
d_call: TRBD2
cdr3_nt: TGTGCCAGCAGCCCCGGGACTACCACGTGGGCGAACACCGGGGAGCTGTTTTTT
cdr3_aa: CASSPGTTTWANTGELFF

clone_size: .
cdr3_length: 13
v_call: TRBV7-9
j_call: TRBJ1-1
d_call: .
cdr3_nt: TGTGCCAGCAGCTTCGCCCTTGCGACTGAAGCTTTCTTT
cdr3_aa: CASSFALATEAFF

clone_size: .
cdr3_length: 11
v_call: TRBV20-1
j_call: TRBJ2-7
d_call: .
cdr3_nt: TGCAGTGCCCCGCTAGTTTACGAGCAGTACTTC
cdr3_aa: CSAPLVYEQYF

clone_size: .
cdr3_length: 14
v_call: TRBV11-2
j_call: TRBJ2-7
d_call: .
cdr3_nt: TGTGCCAGCAGCTTTACAGGGACTGTCTACGAGCAGTACTTC
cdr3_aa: CASSFTGTVYEQYF

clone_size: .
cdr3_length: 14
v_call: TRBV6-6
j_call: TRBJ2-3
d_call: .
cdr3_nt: TGTGCCACCAAAACCTTAGCGTTTACAGATACGCAGTATTTT
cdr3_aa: CATKTLAFTDTQYF

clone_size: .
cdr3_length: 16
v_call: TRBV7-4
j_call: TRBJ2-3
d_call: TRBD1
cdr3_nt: TGTGCCAGCAGCTTAAGGGACAGGGTAAGCACAGATACGCAGTATTTT
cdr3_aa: CASSLRDRVSTDTQYF

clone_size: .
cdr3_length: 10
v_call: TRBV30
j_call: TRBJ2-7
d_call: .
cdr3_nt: TGTGCCTGGAGTAAGGACGAGCAGTACTTC
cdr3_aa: CAWSKDEQYF

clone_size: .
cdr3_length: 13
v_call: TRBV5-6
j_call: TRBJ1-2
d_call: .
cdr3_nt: TGTGCCAGCAGCCTTGCGGGGAACTATGGCTACACCTTC
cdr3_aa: CASSLAGNYGYTF

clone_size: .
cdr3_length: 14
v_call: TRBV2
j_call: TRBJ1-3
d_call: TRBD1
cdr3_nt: TGTGCCAGCAGCGCTGGACAGGTGGGAAACACCATATATTTT
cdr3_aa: CASSAGQVGNTIYF

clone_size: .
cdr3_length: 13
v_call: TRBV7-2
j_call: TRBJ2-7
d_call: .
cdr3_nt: TGTGCCAGCAGCTTAAACAGAGGTTACGAGCAGTACTTC
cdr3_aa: CASSLNRGYEQYF

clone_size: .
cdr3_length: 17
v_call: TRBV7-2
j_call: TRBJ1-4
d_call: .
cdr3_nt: TGTGCCAGCAGCTTAGGAGCCCCCGGGACGGGTAATGAAAAACTGTTTTTT
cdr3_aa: CASSLGAPGTGNEKLFF

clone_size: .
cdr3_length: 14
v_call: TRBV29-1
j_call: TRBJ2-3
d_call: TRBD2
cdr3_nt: TGCAGCGTGCTGCTAGCGGGAGCCGGAGATACGCAGTATTTT
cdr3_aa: CSVLLAGAGDTQYF

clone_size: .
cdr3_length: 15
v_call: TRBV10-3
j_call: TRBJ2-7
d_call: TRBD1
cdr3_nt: TGTGCCATCAGGACCGGGACAGGGGGCTCCTACGAGCAGTACTTC
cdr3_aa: CAIRTGTGGSYEQYF

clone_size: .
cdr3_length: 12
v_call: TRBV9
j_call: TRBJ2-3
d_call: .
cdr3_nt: TGTGCCAGCAGCTCCCTATCAGATACGCAGTATTTT
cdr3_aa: CASSSLSDTQYF

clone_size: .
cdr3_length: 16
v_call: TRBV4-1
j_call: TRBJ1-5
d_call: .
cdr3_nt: TGCGCCAGCAGCCAAGACCCTCGGGGAACCCCTCGGCCCCAGCATTTT
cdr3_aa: CASSQDPRGTPRPQHF

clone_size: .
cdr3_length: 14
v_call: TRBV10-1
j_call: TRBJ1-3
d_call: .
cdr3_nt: TGCGCCAGCAGTGAAGCGGGATCCGGAAACACCATATATTTT
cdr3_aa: CASSEAGSGNTIYF

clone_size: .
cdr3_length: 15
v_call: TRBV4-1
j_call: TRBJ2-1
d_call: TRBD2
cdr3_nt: TGCGCCAGCAGCCAAGGGACTAGCGGGACGAATGAGCAGTTCTTC
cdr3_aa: CASSQGTSGTNEQFF

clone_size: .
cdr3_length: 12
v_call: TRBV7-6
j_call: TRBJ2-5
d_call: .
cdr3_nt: TGTGCCAGCAGCCTACCGGAAGAGACCCAGTACTTC
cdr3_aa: CASSLPEETQYF

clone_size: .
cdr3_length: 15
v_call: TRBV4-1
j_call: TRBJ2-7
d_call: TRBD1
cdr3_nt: TGCGCCAGCAGCGAGTCGGGACAGTTGATTTACGAGCAGTACTTC
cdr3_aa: CASSESGQLIYEQYF

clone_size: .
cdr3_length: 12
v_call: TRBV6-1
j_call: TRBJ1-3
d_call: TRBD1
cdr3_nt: TGTGCCAGCAGTGGGGACAGGAGCACCATATATTTT
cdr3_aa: CASSGDRSTIYF

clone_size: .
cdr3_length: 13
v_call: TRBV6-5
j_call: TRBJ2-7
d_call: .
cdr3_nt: TGTGCCAGCAGTTATAGGGTATCCTACGAGCAGTACTTC
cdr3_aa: CASSYRVSYEQYF

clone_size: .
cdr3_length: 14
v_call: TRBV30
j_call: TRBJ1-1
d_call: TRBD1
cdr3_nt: TGTGCCTGGAGGGGGACAGGGATGAACACTGAAGCTTTCTTT
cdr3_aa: CAWRGTGMNTEAFF

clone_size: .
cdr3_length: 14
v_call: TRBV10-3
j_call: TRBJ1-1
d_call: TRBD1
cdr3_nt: TGTGCCATCAAAGTGGACAGGGCGAACACTGAAGCTTTCTTT
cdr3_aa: CAIKVDRANTEAFF

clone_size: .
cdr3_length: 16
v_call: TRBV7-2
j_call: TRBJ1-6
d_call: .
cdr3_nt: TGTGCCAGCAGCTTGGCGGGGGGCTTGAATAATTCACCCCTCCACTTT
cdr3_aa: CASSLAGGLNNSPLHF

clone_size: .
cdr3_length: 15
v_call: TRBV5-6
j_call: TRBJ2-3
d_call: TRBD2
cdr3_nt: TGTGCCAGCAGTCTACTAGCGACGGCAACAGATACGCAGTATTTT
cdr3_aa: CASSLLATATDTQYF

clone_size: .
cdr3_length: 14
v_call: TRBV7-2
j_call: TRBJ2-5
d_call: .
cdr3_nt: TGTGCCAGCAGCTCTACATGGACTGCTAAGACTCAGTACTTC
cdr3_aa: CASSSTWTAKTQYF

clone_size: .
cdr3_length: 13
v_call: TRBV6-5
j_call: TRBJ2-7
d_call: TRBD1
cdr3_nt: TGTGCCAGCTCAACCGGCAGGGGGAACGAGCAGTACTTC
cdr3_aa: CASSTGRGNEQYF

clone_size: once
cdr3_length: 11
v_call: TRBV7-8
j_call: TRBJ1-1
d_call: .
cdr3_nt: TGTGCCAGCAGCCCGGTGTACGAAGCTTTCTTT
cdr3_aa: CASSPVYEAFF

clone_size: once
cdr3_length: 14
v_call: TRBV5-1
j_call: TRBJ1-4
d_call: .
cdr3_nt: TGCGCCAGCAGCTTGAGGGTCCCCGACGAAAAACTGTTTTTT
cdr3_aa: CASSLRVPDEKLFF

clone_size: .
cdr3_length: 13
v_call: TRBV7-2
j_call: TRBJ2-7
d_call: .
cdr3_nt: TGTGCCAGCAGCTTATTACGATCCTACGAGCAGTACTTC
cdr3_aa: CASSLLRSYEQYF

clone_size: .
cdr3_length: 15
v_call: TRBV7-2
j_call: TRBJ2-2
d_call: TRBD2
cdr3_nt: TGTGCCAGCAGCAAAGGGACTAGCGGGACCGGGGAGCTGTTTTTT
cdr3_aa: CASSKGTSGTGELFF

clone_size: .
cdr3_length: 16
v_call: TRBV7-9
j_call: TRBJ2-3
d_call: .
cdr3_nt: TGTGCCAGCAGCTCGCCTAGGGGGACTAGCACAGATACGCAGTATTTT
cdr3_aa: CASSSPRGTSTDTQYF

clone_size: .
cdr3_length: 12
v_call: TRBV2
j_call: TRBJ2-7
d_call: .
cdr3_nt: TGTGCCAGCGAGGCCAGTGGATACGAGCAGTACTTC
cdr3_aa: CASEASGYEQYF